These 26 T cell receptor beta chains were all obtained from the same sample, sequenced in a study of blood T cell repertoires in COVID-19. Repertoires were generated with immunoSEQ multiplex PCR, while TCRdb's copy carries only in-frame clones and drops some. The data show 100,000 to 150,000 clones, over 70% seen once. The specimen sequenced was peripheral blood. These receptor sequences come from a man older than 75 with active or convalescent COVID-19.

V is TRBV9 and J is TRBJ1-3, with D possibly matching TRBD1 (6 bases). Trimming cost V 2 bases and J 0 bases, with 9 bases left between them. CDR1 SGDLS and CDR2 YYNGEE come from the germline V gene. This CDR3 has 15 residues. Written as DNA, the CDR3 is TGTGCCAGCAGCGTCGGACAGCACTCTGGAAACACCATATATTTT. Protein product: CASSVGQHSGNTIYF. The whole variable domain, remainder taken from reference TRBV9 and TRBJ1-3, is DSGVTQTPKHLITATGQRVTLRCSPRSGDLSVYWYQQSLDQGLQFLIQYYNGEERAKGNILERFSAQQFPDLHSELNLSSLELGDSALYFCASSVGQHSGNTIYFGEGSWLTVV.

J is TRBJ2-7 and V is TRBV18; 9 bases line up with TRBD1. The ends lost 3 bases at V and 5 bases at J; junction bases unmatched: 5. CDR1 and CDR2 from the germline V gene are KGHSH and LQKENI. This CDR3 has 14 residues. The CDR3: CASSPGTGRNEQYF. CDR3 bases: TGTGCCAGCTCACCCGGGACAGGGAGGAACGAGCAGTACTTC.

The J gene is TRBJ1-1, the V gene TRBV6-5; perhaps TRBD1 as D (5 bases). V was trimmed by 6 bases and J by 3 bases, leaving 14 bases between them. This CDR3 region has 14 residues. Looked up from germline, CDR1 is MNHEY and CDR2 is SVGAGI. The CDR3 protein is CASSFIRGDTEAFF. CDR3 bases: TGTGCCAGCAGCTTCATTCGGGGGGACACTGAAGCTTTCTTT.

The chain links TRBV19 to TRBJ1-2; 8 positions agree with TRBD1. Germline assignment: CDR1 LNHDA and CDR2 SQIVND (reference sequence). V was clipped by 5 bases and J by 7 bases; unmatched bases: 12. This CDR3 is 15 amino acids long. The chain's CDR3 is CASSPSDRVIGGYTF. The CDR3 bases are TGTGCCAGTAGTCCCTCGGACAGGGTTATAGGTGGCTACACCTTC.

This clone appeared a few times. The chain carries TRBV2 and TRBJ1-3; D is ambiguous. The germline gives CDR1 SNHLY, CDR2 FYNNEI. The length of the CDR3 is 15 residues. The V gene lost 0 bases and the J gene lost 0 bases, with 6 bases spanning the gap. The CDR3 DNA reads TGTGCCAGCAGTGAAGCGGCCTTCTCTGGAAACACCATATATTTT. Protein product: CASSEAAFSGNTIYF.

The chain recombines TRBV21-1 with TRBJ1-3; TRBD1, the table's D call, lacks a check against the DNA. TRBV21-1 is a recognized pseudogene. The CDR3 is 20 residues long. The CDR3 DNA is TGTGCCAGCAGCAAAAGAAACAGGGGGTCGAATTGTCGTCCCGGAAACACCATATATTTT. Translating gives CASSKRNRGSNCRPGNTIYF.

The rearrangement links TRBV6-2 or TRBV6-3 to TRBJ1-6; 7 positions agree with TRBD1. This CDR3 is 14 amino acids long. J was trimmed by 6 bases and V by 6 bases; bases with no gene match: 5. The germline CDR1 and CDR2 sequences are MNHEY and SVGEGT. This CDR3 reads CASSVTGANSPLHF. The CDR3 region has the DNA TGTGCCAGCAGCGTAACAGGGGCTAATTCACCCCTCCACTTT.

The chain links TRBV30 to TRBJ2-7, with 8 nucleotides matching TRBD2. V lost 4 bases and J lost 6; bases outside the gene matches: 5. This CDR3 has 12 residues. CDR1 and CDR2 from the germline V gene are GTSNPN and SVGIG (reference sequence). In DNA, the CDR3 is TGTGCCTGGAACGGGGGGGCAGGCGAGCAGTACTTC. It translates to CAWNGGAGEQYF.

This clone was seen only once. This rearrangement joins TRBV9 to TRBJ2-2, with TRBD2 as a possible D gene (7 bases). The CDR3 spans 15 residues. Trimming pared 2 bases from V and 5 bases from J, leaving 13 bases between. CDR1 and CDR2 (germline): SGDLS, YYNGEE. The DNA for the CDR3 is TGTGCCAGCAGCGTCCGAGGGGGGGCAACCGGGGAGCTGTTTTTT. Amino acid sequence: CASSVRGGATGELFF.

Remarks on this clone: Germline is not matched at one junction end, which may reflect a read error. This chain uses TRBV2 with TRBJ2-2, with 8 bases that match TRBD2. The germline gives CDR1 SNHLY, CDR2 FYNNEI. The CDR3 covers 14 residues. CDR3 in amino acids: CATSSGETLGELFF. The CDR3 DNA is TGTGCCACCAGTAGCGGGGAGACTCTCGGGGAGCTGTTTTTT.

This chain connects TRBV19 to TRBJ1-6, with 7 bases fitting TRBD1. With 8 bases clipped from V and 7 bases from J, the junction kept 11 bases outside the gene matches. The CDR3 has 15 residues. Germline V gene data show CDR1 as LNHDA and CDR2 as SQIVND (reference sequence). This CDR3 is CASRPSDRVNSPLHF. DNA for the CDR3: TGTGCCAGTCGCCCCTCCGACAGGGTCAATTCACCCCTCCACTTT.

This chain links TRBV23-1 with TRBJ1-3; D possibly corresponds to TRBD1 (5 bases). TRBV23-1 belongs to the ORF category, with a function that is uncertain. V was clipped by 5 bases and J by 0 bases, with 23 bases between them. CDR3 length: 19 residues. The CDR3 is CASSAPPLAGPSSGNTIYF. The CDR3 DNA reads TGCGCCAGCAGTGCGCCCCCGCTTGCGGGACCCAGCTCTGGAAACACCATATATTTT.

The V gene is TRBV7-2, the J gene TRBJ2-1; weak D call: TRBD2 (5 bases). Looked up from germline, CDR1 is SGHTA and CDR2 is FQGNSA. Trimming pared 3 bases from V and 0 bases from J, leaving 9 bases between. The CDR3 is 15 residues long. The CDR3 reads CASSFTGNSYNEQFF. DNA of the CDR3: TGTGCCAGCAGCTTTACCGGGAACTCCTACAATGAGCAGTTCTTC.

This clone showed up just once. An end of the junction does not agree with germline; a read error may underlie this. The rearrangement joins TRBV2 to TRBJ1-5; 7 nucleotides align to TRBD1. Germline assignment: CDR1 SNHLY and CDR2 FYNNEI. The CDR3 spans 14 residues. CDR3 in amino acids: CASREGRGLQPQHF. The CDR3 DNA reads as TGTGCCAGCAGGGAAGGTAGGGGGCTTCAGCCCCAGCATTTT.

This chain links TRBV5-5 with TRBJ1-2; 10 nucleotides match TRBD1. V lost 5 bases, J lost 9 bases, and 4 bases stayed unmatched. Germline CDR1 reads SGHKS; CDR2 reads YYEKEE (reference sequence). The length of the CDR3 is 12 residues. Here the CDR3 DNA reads TGTGCCAGCAGGGCGACAGGGGGCAGCTACACCTTC. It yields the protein CASRATGGSYTF.

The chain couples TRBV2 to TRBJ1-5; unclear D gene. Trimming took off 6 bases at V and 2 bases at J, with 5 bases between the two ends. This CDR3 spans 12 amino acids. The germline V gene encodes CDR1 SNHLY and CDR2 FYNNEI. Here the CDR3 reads CASSGGNQPQHF. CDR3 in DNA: TGTGCCAGCAGCGGAGGCAATCAGCCCCAGCATTTT.

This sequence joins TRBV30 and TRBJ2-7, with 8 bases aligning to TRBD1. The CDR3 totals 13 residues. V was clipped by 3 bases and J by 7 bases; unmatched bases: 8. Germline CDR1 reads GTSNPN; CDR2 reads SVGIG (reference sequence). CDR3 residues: CAWRLTGAGEQYF. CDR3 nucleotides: TGTGCCTGGAGGTTGACAGGGGCCGGGGAGCAGTACTTC. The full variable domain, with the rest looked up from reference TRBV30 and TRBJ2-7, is SQTIHQWPATLVQPVGSPLSLECTVEGTSNPNLYWYRQAAGRGLQLLFYSVGIGQISSEVPQNLSASRPQDRQFILSSKKLLLSDSGFYLCAWRLTGAGEQYFGPGTRLTVT.

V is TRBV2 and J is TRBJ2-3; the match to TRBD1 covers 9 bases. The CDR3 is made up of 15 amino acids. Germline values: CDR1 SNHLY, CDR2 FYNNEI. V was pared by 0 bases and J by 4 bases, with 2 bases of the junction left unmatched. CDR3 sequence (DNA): TGTGCCAGCAGTGAAGCAGGGACAGGGTCAGATACGCAGTATTTT. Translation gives CASSEAGTGSDTQYF.

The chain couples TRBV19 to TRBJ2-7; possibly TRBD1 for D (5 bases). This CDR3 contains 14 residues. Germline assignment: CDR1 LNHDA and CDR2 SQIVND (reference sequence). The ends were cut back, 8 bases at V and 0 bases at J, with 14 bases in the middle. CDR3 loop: CASRRQLHSYEQYF. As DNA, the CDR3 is TGTGCCAGTCGCAGACAGTTACACTCCTACGAGCAGTACTTC.

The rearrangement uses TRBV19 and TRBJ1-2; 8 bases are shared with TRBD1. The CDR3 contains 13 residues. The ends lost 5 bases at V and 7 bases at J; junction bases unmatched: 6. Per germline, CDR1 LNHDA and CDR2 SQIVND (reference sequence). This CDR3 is CASSPRDRRGYTF. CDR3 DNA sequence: TGTGCCAGTAGTCCGAGGGACAGGCGTGGCTACACCTTC.

CDR3 protein: CASSRSGAQEKLFF. In DNA form, the CDR3 reads TGTGCCAGCAGCCGATCTGGGGCGCAAGAAAAACTGTTTTTT. V gene TRBV11-2 combines with J gene TRBJ1-4, with a weak D call TRBD1 (5 bases). The CDR3 is made up of 14 amino acids. Germline V lookup: CDR1 SGHAT, CDR2 FQNNGV. The ends were cut back, 5 bases at V and 8 bases at J, with 15 bases in the middle. The variable domain in full, with the rest retrieved from reference TRBV11-2 and TRBJ1-4, is EAGVAQSPRYKIIEKRQSVAFWCNPISGHATLYWYQQILGQGPKLLIQFQNNGVVDDSQLPKDRFSAERLKGVDSTLKIQPAKLEDSAVYLCASSRSGAQEKLFFGSGTQLSVL.

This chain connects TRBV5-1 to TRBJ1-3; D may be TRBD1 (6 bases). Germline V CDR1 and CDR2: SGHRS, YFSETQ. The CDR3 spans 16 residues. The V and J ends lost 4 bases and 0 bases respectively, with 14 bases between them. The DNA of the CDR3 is TGCGCCAGCAGCACGATGGGACAAAGCTCTGGAAACACCATATATTTT. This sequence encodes CASSTMGQSSGNTIYF.

The CDR3 DNA is TGCGCCAGCAGCCAAGATCACCGGGGGGATTTTATGTACGAGCAGTACTTC. Residues: CASSQDHRGDFMYEQYF. This chain connects TRBV4-1 to TRBJ2-7, with 7 bases that match TRBD2. Germline values: CDR1 MGHRA, CDR2 YSYEKL. The CDR3 has 17 amino acids. J lost 4 bases, V lost 0 bases, and 12 bases had no gene match.

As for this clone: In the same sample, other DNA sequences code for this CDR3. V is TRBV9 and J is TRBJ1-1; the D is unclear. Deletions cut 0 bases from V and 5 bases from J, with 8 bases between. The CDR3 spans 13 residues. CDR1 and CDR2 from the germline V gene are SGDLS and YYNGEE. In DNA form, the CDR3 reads TGTGCCAGCAGCGTAGGAGCGGGGACTGAAGCTTTCTTT. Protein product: CASSVGAGTEAFF.

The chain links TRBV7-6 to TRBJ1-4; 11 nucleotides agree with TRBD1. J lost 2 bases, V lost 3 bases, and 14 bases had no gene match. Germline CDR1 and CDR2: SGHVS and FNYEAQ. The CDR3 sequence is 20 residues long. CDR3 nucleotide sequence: TGTGCCAGCAGCTTGGGCATACAAGGGGGACAGGGGGGCACTAATGAAAAACTGTTTTTT. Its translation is CASSLGIQGGQGGTNEKLFF.

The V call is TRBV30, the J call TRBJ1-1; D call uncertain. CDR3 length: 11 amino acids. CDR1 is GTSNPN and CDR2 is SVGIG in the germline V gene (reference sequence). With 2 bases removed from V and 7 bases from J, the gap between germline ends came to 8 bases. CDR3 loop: CAWSPQREAFF. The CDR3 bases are TGTGCCTGGAGTCCTCAGCGTGAAGCTTTCTTT. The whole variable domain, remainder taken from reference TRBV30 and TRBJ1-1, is SQTIHQWPATLVQPVGSPLSLECTVEGTSNPNLYWYRQAAGRGLQLLFYSVGIGQISSEVPQNLSASRPQDRQFILSSKKLLLSDSGFYLCAWSPQREAFFGQGTRLTVV.